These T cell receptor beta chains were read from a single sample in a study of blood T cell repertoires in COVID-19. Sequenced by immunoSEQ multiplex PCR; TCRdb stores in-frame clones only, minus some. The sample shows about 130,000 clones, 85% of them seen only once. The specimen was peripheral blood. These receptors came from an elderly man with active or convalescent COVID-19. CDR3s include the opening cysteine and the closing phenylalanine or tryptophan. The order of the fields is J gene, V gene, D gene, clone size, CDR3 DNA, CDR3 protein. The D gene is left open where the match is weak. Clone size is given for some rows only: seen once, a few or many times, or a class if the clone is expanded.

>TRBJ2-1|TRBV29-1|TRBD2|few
TGCAGCGTTGATTCCGGGGGGGCATCAAATGAGCAGTTCTTC
CSVDSGGASNEQFF
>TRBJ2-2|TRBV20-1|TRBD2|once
TGCAGTGCTAGTCCCGGACTAGTAAATGGGGAGCTGTTTTTT
CSASPGLVNGELFF
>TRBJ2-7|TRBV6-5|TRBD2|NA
TGTGCCAGCAGTTACTCCCGGGGGGTAGAGCAGTACTTC
CASSYSRGVEQYF
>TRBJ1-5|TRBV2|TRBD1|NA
TGTGCCAGCAAATTTTCCGGGACAGGGGTCCAGCCCCAGCATTTT
CASKFSGTGVQPQHF
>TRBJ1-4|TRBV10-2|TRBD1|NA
TGCGCCAGCAGTGAGTCGAGCAGGGGGAACGAAAAACTGTTTTTT
CASSESSRGNEKLFF
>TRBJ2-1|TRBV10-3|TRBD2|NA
TGTGCCATCAGAGAGCGGGAGGGCCTCAATGAGCAGTTCTTC
CAIREREGLNEQFF
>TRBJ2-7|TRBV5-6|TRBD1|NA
TGTGCCAGCAGCTCGGGGACAGGGGCCTCCTACGAGCAGTACTTC
CASSSGTGASYEQYF
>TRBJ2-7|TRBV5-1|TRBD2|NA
TGCGCCAGCAGCTTGGGACTAGCGGGAGTAGACGAGCAGTACTTC
CASSLGLAGVDEQYF
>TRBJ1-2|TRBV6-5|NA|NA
TGTGCCAGCAGGGCCCACAACAACTATGGCTACACCTTC
CASRAHNNYGYTF
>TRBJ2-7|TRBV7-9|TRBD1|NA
TGTGCCAGCAGCCAGACAGGGTTCGAGCAGTACTTC
CASSQTGFEQYF
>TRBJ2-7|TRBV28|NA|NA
TGTGCCAGCAGCCTGGACACGGTGCCAGCCCCCTACGAGCAGTACTTC
CASSLDTVPAPYEQYF
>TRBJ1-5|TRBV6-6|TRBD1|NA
TGTGCCAGCAGTTCCGCACAGGGGAGCAATCAGCCCCAGCATTTT
CASSSAQGSNQPQHF
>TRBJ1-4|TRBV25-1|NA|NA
TGTGCCAGCAGCCCATGGGGAGTTGGGGAAAAACTGTTTTTT
CASSPWGVGEKLFF
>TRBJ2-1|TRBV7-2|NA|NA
TGTGCCGGGAGTACTAGCTCCTACAATGAGCAGTTCTTC
CAGSTSSYNEQFF
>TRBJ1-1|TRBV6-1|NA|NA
TGTGCCAGCAGTGAACACGAGGGACAAGCCACTGAAGCTTTCTTT
CASSEHEGQATEAFF
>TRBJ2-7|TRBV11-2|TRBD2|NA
TGTGCCAGCAGCCCGCCGGGACTAGCGGGGACCTACGAGCAGTACTTC
CASSPPGLAGTYEQYF
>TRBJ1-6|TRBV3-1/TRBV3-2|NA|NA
TGTGCCAGCAATGGACAGATTAATTCACCCCTCCACTTT
CASNGQINSPLHF
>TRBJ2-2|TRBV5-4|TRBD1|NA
TGTGCCAGCAGCTTGGCCGGGCAGGGGGCCGGGGAGCTGTTTTTT
CASSLAGQGAGELFF
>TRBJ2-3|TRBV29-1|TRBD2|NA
TGCAGCGGGTCTAGCGGGATGTACAAAGATACGCAGTATTTT
CSGSSGMYKDTQYF
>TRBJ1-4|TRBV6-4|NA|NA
TGTGCCAGCAGTGACGATCAACAGGGACCTGGGGTCGAAAAACTGTTTTTT
CASSDDQQGPGVEKLFF
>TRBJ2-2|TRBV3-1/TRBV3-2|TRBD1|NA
TGTGCCAGCACCAAGGGACAGGGGGCGAACACCGGGGAGCTGTTTTTT
CASTKGQGANTGELFF
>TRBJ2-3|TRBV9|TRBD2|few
TGTGCCAGCTCCTCCCGGTCGGGAGGTCGCGACACAGATACGCAGTATTTT
CASSSRSGGRDTDTQYF
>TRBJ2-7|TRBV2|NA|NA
TGTGCCAGCAGGGGGGCCGCTTACGAGCAGTACTTC
CASRGAAYEQYF
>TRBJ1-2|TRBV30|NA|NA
TGTGCCTGGAGAGCAAATTCTTATGGCTACACCTTC
CAWRANSYGYTF
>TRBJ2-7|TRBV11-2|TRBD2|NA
TGTGCCAGCAGCCGTCGTACTAGCGGGGCCAGCTACGAGCAGTACTTC
CASSRRTSGASYEQYF
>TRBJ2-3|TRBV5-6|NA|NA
TGTGCCAGCACTACTAGCCTCTTTTATAGCACAGATACGCAGTATTTT
CASTTSLFYSTDTQYF
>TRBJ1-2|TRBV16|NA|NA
TGTGCCAGCAGCGACGGGATCCAGGGCTACACCTTC
CASSDGIQGYTF
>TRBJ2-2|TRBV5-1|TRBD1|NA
TGCGCCAGCAGCTTGAACAGGGGGCGAGGGACCGGGGAGCTGTTTTTT
CASSLNRGRGTGELFF
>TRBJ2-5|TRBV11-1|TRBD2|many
TGTGCCAGCAGCTCCGGGACTAGCGCCCCAGAGACCCAGTACTTC
CASSSGTSAPETQYF
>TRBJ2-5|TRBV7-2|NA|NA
TGTGCCAGCAGCTTAACGGCGCTTACCCGGGATCTGACCCAGTACTTC
CASSLTALTRDLTQYF
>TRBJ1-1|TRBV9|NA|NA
TGTGCCAGCAGCTCAGTTCCCCTGGGAAGGGGGACTGAAGCTTTCTTT
CASSSVPLGRGTEAFF
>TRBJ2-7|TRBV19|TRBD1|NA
TGTGCCAGTTGGGACAGGGGTCACTCCTACGAGCAGTACTTC
CASWDRGHSYEQYF
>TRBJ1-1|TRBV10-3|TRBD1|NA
TGTGCCATCAGTAGGACAGGGGGAATGAACACTGAAGCTTTCTTT
CAISRTGGMNTEAFF